The 5 T cell receptor beta chains given below trace back to one sample, sequenced in a study of cytomegalovirus exposure and HLA in healthy donors. Researchers ran the PCR with 60 Vbeta and 13 Jbeta primers. Sequencing was performed with immunoSEQ multiplex PCR; in TCRdb, only in-frame clones are kept and a portion is missing. The repertoire holds approximately 130,000 clones, around 75% seen once, with 2.9% in the top ten. Specimen: PBMCs. The receptors were sampled from a woman aged 40-49 years in good health and CMV-seropositive.

The chain is built from TRBV28 and TRBJ2-7; D might be TRBD1 (8 bases). Trimming removed 3 bases at V and 2 bases at J, with 14 bases between. The CDR3 loop spans 15 amino acids. Germline loops: CDR1 MDHEN, CDR2 SYDVKM. The CDR3 nucleotides are TGTGCCAGCAGTTTTACAGGGGGGGCCCCCTACGAGCAGTACTTC. This encodes CASSFTGGAPYEQYF.

V usage is TRBV5-6 and J usage is TRBJ2-2, with D possibly matching TRBD2 (6 bases). CDR3 length: 13 amino acids. Germline V CDR1 and CDR2: SGHDT, YYEEEE. V gave up 9 bases and J gave up 4 bases, with 13 bases separating them. The CDR3 bases are TGTGCCACCAAGGAGGAGGGCACCGGGGAGCTGTTTTTT. Its translation is CATKEEGTGELFF.

V usage is TRBV9 and J usage is TRBJ2-6, with unresolved D. Per germline, CDR1 SGDLS and CDR2 YYNGEE. V gave up 0 bases and J gave up 0 bases, with 10 bases separating them. The CDR3 sequence is 17 residues long. CDR3 residues: CASSVVARTSGANVLTF. For the CDR3, the DNA is TGTGCCAGCAGCGTAGTCGCCAGAACCTCTGGGGCCAACGTCCTGACTTTC.

V is TRBV6-1 and J is TRBJ2-3; D perhaps matches TRBD2 (6 bases). Trimming took off 8 bases at V and 1 base at J, with 7 bases between the two ends. Germline lookup yields CDR1 MNHNS and CDR2 SASEGT. The CDR3 is 12 residues long. The DNA for the CDR3 is TGTGCCAGCCAGCGGGGCACAGATACGCAGTATTTT. This codes for CASQRGTDTQYF.

J is TRBJ2-5 and V is TRBV19; 15 bases are shared with TRBD2. CDR3 length equals 16 residues. Germline V lookup: CDR1 LNHDA, CDR2 SQIVND (reference sequence). V lost 3 bases, J lost 4 bases, and 3 bases stayed unmatched. The CDR3, as DNA: TGTGCCAGTAGTATCGGGGGACTAGCGGGAGGAGAGACCCAGTACTTC. Its translation: CASSIGGLAGGETQYF. Full variable domain (remainder filled in from reference TRBV19 and TRBJ2-5): DGGITQSPKYLFRKEGQNVTLSCEQNLNHDAMYWYRQDPGQGLRLIYYSQIVNDFQKGDIAEGYSVSREKKESFPLTVTSAQKNPTAFYLCASSIGGLAGGETQYFGPGTRLLVL.